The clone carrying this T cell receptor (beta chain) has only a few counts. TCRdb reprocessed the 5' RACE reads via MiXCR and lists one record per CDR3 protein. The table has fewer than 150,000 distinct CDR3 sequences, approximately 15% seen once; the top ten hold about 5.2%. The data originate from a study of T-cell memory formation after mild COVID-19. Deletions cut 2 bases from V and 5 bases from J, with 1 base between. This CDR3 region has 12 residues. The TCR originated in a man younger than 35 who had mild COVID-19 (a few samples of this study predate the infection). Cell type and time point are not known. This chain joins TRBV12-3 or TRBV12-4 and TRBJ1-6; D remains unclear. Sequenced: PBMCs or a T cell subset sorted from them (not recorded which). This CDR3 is CASSLNNSPLHF. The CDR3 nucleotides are TGTGCCAGCAGTTTAAATAATTCACCCCTCCACTTT.